The T cell receptor (beta chain) under discussion was sequenced for a study of blood T cell repertoires in COVID-19. Original processing methods: Nucleated cell number was recorded as an estimate derived from reference gene primer amplification. The repertoire was sequenced with immunoSEQ multiplex PCR; TCRdb's copy has only in-frame clones and lacks some. The V and J calls and the clone size are those of that table, but D and trimming were determined from the DNA. In the table there are 300,000 to 400,000 clones, roughly 89% of which are singletons. CDR3 length: 16 residues. Germline CDR1 is LNHDA and CDR2 is SQIVND (reference sequence). V lost 4 bases to trimming and J lost 1 base; unmatched junction nucleotides: 5.

This clonotype was obtained from a woman in her late teens or twenties who had recovered from COVID-19. Specimen: peripheral blood. The V gene is TRBV19, the J gene TRBJ2-1; 9 nucleotides line up with TRBD2. The DNA for the CDR3 is TGTGCCAGTAGTAACCCTAGCGGGGCATCCTACAATGAGCAGTTCTTC. Translated, it gives CASSNPSGASYNEQFF.